This TCR beta chain was captured in a study of cytomegalovirus exposure and HLA in healthy donors. Study as a whole: An early data release held 80 million or so unique TCRs from HLA-typed donors.

This CDR3 contains 12 residues. Germline lookup yields CDR1 WSHSY and CDR2 SAAADI. V was pared by 2 bases and J by 8 bases, with 9 bases between. About this clone: Its antigen is still unknown.

Notes on the study in general: TCR beta sequences numbering roughly 18,000 were associated with HLA alleles at 0.05 false discovery rate in a later analysis. In vitro assays verified that a few CMV-associated chains recognized CMV antigens specifically.

Each donor was healthy, and each was a bone marrow donor. The PCR had 60 Vbeta and 13 Jbeta primers. Profiled with immunoSEQ multiplex PCR; TCRdb holds only in-frame clones, not every one. The table has 110,000 to 150,000 clones, 80% seen once. The source is a male donor in good health and CMV-seronegative. The J gene is TRBJ1-2, the V gene TRBV10-2; no definite D call. Source material: PBMCs. The CDR3 region is CASSEITVGYTF. DNA for the CDR3: TGCGCCAGCAGTGAGATTACTGTCGGCTACACCTTC.